The 22 T cell receptor beta chains listed next were all sequenced from one sample in a study of beta chain features in type 1 diabetes. Study conclusions and caveats: Shorter TCRB CDR3s, moderately but significantly so, marked every one of the four CD4+ subsets in Type 1 diabetes patients.

Since all of the isolated RNA was reverse transcribed, expressed TCRB transcripts were what got sequenced. Clones were sequenced by immunoSEQ multiplex PCR, and TCRdb holds only the in-frame ones, with some missing. The repertoire holds a few hundred thousand clones, approximately 16% seen once, with about 0.014% in the top ten. Their specific antigens are unknown. What was sequenced was naive CD4+ T cells from blood. The receptors were gathered from a man between 18 and 29 years old with type 1 diabetes.

This clone was seen a few times. The V call is TRBV15, the J call TRBJ2-2, with a tentative D call TRBD2 (6 bases). The germline gives CDR1 LNHNV, CDR2 YYDKDF (reference sequence). This CDR3 spans 15 amino acids. V lost 5 bases and J 2 bases, leaving 12 bases between the germline ends. CDR3 region: CATSGGTPNTGELFF. CDR3 nucleotide sequence: TGTGCCACCAGCGGCGGGACTCCAAACACCGGGGAGCTGTTTTTT. Combining the CDR3 with reference TRBV15 and TRBJ2-2 gives the whole variable domain DAMVIQNPRYQVTQFGKPVTLSCSQTLNHNVMYWYQQKSSQAPKLLFHYYDKDFNNEADTPDNFQSRRPNTSFCFLDIRSPGLGDTAMYLCATSGGTPNTGELFFGEGSRLTVL.

The chain joins TRBV6-1 to TRBJ1-5; D may be TRBD1 (5 bases). The V end was cut by 4 bases, the J end by 5 bases, with 9 bases between. Germline lookup yields CDR1 MNHNS and CDR2 SASEGT. This CDR3 has 13 amino acids. For the CDR3, the DNA is TGTGCCAGCAGTGGTTGGGGGGATCAGCCCCAGCATTTT. Protein product: CASSGWGDQPQHF.

This clone was observed a handful of times. This chain uses TRBV28 with TRBJ2-2; 9 positions match TRBD1. Germline CDR1 reads MDHEN; CDR2 reads SYDVKM. V was clipped by 7 bases and J by 5 bases; unmatched bases: 5. The CDR3 loop spans 14 amino acids. CDR3 coding DNA: TGTGCCAGCACACAGGGGGCGGGTACCGGGGAGCTGTTTTTT. It codes for CASTQGAGTGELFF. Complete variable domain (other parts from reference TRBV28 and TRBJ2-2): DVKVTQSSRYLVKRTGEKVFLECVQDMDHENMFWYRQDPGLGLRLIYFSYDVKMKEKGDIPEGYSVSREKKERFSLILESASTNQTSMYLCASTQGAGTGELFFGEGSRLTVL.

The chain has TRBV11-2 and TRBJ2-4; 7 bases align to TRBD1. CDR3 size: 14 residues. Germline V gene lookup returns CDR1 SGHAT and CDR2 FQNNGV. Trimming took 3 bases from V and 5 from J; bases not matched to a gene: 4. As DNA, the CDR3 is TGTGCCAGCAGCTTCCCCGGGACAGAAAACATTCAGTACTTC. Translated, it gives CASSFPGTENIQYF.

V usage is TRBV5-6 and J usage is TRBJ1-2; possibly TRBD1 for D (6 bases). The length of the CDR3 is 13 residues. The V gene lost 2 bases and the J gene lost 3 bases, with 8 bases spanning the gap. Germline CDR1 and CDR2: SGHDT and YYEEEE. CDR3 in amino acids: CASSLQGYYGYTF. In DNA form, the CDR3 reads TGTGCCAGCAGCTTACAGGGTTACTATGGCTACACCTTC.

The chain uses TRBV2 and TRBJ1-6; 9 bases line up with TRBD1. Germline V gene sequence: CDR1 SNHLY, CDR2 FYNNEI. The ends lost 9 bases at V and 6 bases at J; junction bases unmatched: 3. There are 13 residues in the CDR3. CDR3 nucleotides: TGTGCCAGACAGGGGGCCGGTAATTCACCCCTCCACTTT. Its translation: CARQGAGNSPLHF.

The table lists this clone with a few counts. V usage is TRBV6-6 and J usage is TRBJ1-6; D is uncertain. V was shortened by 2 bases and J by 7 bases, with 3 bases between the two germline ends. The CDR3 length is 12 residues. Germline CDR1 reads MNHNY; CDR2 reads SVGAGI (reference sequence). The CDR3 coding sequence is TGTGCCAGCAGTTACCTGAATTCACCCCTCCACTTT. The encoded protein is CASSYLNSPLHF.

The sample holds a few counts of this clone. CDR3: CASSQYTAGSSYNEQFF. CDR3 bases: TGCGCCAGCAGCCAATATACCGCCGGGTCCTCCTACAATGAGCAGTTCTTC. The chain has TRBV4-1 and TRBJ2-1; no clear D. V was cut by 2 bases and J by 0 bases, with 14 bases left in between. CDR3 length: 17 amino acids. Germline CDR1 reads MGHRA; CDR2 reads YSYEKL.

This clone showed up just a few times. The V gene is TRBV4-2, the J gene TRBJ2-2; possible D gene TRBD2, 5 bases. This CDR3 comprises 15 residues. Trimming removed 4 bases at V and 5 bases at J, with 14 bases between. Germline assignment: CDR1 LGHNA and CDR2 YNFKEQ. DNA for the CDR3: TGTGCCAGCAGCCCTCCGCGGAGAGGGACCGGGGAGCTGTTTTTT. Its translation is CASSPPRRGTGELFF.

The V call is TRBV7-9, the J call TRBJ2-3; D remains ambiguous. V was cut by 1 base and J by 0 bases, with 5 bases left in between. The CDR3 spans 14 residues. CDR1 and CDR2 (germline): SEHNR, FQNEAQ (reference sequence). CDR3 loop: CASSLDGSTDTQYF. The CDR3 DNA reads as TGTGCCAGCAGCTTAGACGGTAGCACAGATACGCAGTATTTT.

This clone was detected only a few times. This rearrangement joins TRBV7-2 to TRBJ1-5; 10 nucleotides agree with TRBD1. The CDR3 runs to 14 residues. J lost 9 bases, V lost 5 bases, and 7 bases had no gene match. Germline V gives CDR1 SGHTA, CDR2 FQGNSA. The CDR3 loop is CASSPGTGERPQHF. CDR3 DNA sequence: TGTGCCAGCAGCCCGGGGACAGGGGAGAGGCCCCAGCATTTT.

This clone turned up a few times. The gene calls are TRBV7-9 and TRBJ2-7, with 7 bases identical to TRBD1. Germline CDR1 is SEHNR and CDR2 is FQNEAQ (reference sequence). The CDR3 loop spans 13 amino acids. The J segment lost 4 bases and the V segment lost 10 bases, leaving 10 bases of the junction unmatched. CDR3 DNA sequence: TGTGCCACCAAAGGGGGCAGGGGTTACGAGCAGTACTTC. It yields the protein CATKGGRGYEQYF.

The genes are TRBV7-2 and TRBJ2-1; D may be TRBD2 (6 bases). The CDR3 is 16 amino acids. Germline lookup yields CDR1 SGHTA and CDR2 FQGNSA. V was shortened by 2 bases and J by 3 bases, with 14 bases between the two germline ends. The chain's CDR3 is CASSLFSSASYNEQFF. CDR3 DNA: TGTGCCAGCAGCTTATTTTCTAGCGCAAGCTACAATGAGCAGTTCTTC.

This clone was recorded a few times. The genes are TRBV25-1 and TRBJ1-5; TRBD1 might be the D (5 bases). In germline, CDR1 is MGHDK, CDR2 SYGVNS. V lost 5 bases to trimming and J lost 1 base, with 12 bases between them. The CDR3 runs 15 residues. CDR3 residues: CASSRVGVSNQPQHF. DNA for the CDR3: TGTGCCAGCAGTCGTGTAGGGGTCAGCAATCAGCCCCAGCATTTT.

This sequence joins TRBV18 and TRBJ2-3; tentative D call: TRBD2 (7 bases). The germline CDR1 and CDR2 sequences are KGHSH and LQKENI. V dropped 3 bases and J dropped 2 bases, with 12 bases sitting between them. The CDR3 contains 15 residues. CDR3 in amino acids: CASSPRRGPTDTQYF. DNA of the CDR3: TGTGCCAGCTCACCGAGGCGGGGGCCCACAGATACGCAGTATTTT.

This chain links TRBV2 with TRBJ2-7, with 15 bases identical to TRBD2. With 6 bases clipped from V and 5 bases from J, the junction kept 11 bases outside the gene matches. Per germline, CDR1 SNHLY and CDR2 FYNNEI. CDR3 length: 17 amino acids. CDR3 sequence: CASRPRTSGRAWDEQYF. CDR3 nucleotides: TGTGCCAGCAGGCCCCGGACTAGCGGGAGGGCCTGGGACGAGCAGTACTTC. The complete variable domain, with remaining parts taken from reference TRBV2 and TRBJ2-7, reads EPEVTQTPSHQVTQMGQEVILRCVPISNHLYFYWYRQILGQKVEFLVSFYNNEISEKSEIFDDQFSVERPDGSNFTLKIRSTKLEDSAMYFCASRPRTSGRAWDEQYFGPGTRLTVT.

This clone showed up just a few times. This chain connects TRBV28 to TRBJ2-5; 7 positions agree with TRBD1. The CDR3 runs to 14 residues. The V gene end was trimmed by 6 bases and the J gene end by 2 bases; junction bases not matched to a gene: 6. Per germline, CDR1 MDHEN and CDR2 SYDVKM. CDR3 in amino acids: CASSLGTVQETQYF. DNA of the CDR3: TGTGCCAGCAGCCTTGGGACAGTGCAAGAGACCCAGTACTTC.

This clone was observed a handful of times. V is TRBV7-2 and J is TRBJ2-7, with D uncertain. V dropped 0 bases and J dropped 4 bases, with 7 bases sitting between them. From germline, CDR1 is SGHTA and CDR2 FQGNSA. CDR3 size: 13 residues. The CDR3: CASSLAQSYEQYF. As DNA, the CDR3 is TGTGCCAGCAGCTTAGCTCAGTCTTACGAGCAGTACTTC.

This clone was found a few times. The CDR3 DNA follows: TGTGCCAGCAGCATCCTATTCCTGAGGGGACAGGGGTCCTACGAGCAGTACTTC. Translated, it gives CASSILFLRGQGSYEQYF. The rearrangement links TRBV11-2 to TRBJ2-7; 10 bases map to TRBD1. The CDR3 is 18 amino acids. J was trimmed by 1 base and V by 5 bases; bases with no gene match: 14. CDR1 is SGHAT and CDR2 is FQNNGV in the germline V gene.

This chain links TRBV5-1 with TRBJ2-1, with TRBD1 matching 12 bases. Germline loops: CDR1 SGHRS, CDR2 YFSETQ. V trimming: 4 bases; J trimming: 4 bases; junction bases outside the gene matches: 3. The CDR3 has 15 residues. CDR3 bases: TGCGCCAGCAGCCCGGGACAGGGGGCTTACAATGAGCAGTTCTTC. This sequence encodes CASSPGQGAYNEQFF.

This clone has only a few counts. This chain connects TRBV27 to TRBJ1-2, with 7 bases fitting TRBD1. The trim removed 2 bases at V and 5 bases at J, leaving 2 bases unmatched. The germline CDR1 and CDR2 sequences are MNHEY and SMNVEV (reference sequence). This CDR3 is 13 amino acids long. CDR3 bases: TGTGCCAGCAGTTTAAACAGGGGATATGGCTACACCTTC. It is translated as CASSLNRGYGYTF.

In its sample, this clone was seen a few times. The chain combines TRBV28 with TRBJ1-1; the D is unclear. CDR1 MDHEN and CDR2 SYDVKM come from the germline V gene. The CDR3 runs 13 residues. Trimming took 4 bases from V and 2 from J, leaving 8 bases between them. CDR3 bases: TGTGCCAGCAGTTCCACAATAAACACTGAAGCTTTCTTT. Its translation: CASSSTINTEAFF.